This T cell receptor beta chain was found in a study of blood T cells in healthy people across ages. Through a sample-barcoded 5' primer and a J-beta primer mix, a second PCR was run for roughly 7 to 12 cycles. The template-switch adaptor was a 5' adaptor with 12 random nucleotides. It tagged each cDNA molecule. From the 5' RACE reads, TCRdb called clonotypes with MiXCR, one entry per CDR3 protein. The sample records about 1.5 million distinct CDR3 sequences, approximately 43% being singletons. With 2 bases removed from V and 1 base from J, the gap between germline ends came to 11 bases. This CDR3 is 15 amino acids long. The germline gives CDR1 KGHSH, CDR2 LQKENI.

This chain uses TRBV18 with TRBJ2-5, with D unclear. This receptor was identified in a woman aged 18-30 years in good health. The material sequenced was blood. This CDR3 reads CASSPGVLVQETQYF. For the CDR3, the DNA is TGTGCCAGCTCACCAGGGGTTCTAGTCCAAGAGACCCAGTACTTC.